These T cell receptor beta chains were read from a single sample in a study of blood T cell repertoires in COVID-19. The protocol was immunoSEQ multiplex PCR, while the TCRdb copy is restricted to in-frame clones and leaves out a portion. The data hold 130,000 to 150,000 clones, with roughly 84% observed a single time. Sequencing input: PBMCs or T cells enriched from blood (not recorded which). These receptor sequences come from a woman between 50 and 59 years old who had been exposed to COVID-19. CDR3s include the opening cysteine and the closing phenylalanine or tryptophan. Fields, in order: V gene, clone size, D gene, CDR3 length, J gene, CDR3 DNA, CDR3 protein. A D gene is named only where the DNA matches it firmly. Clone size, where shown, is once, few, many, or a class for clones that have expanded.

>TRBV10-2|-|TRBD2|19|TRBJ2-1
TGCGCCAGCAGTGAGGGGACTAGCGGGGGTCCCTTTTCCTACAATGAGCAGTTCTTC
CASSEGTSGGPFSYNEQFF
>TRBV7-9|-|TRBD2|17|TRBJ2-2
TGTGCCAGCAGCTCGCATAGCGGGGTGAACCCTTTTGGGGAGCTGTTTTTT
CASSSHSGVNPFGELFF
>TRBV11-3|few|TRBD1|13|TRBJ2-1
TGTGCCAGCAGCTTTTTCAGGGGGAATGAGCAGTTCTTC
CASSFFRGNEQFF
>TRBV6-1|-|-|13|TRBJ2-7
TGTGCCAGCAGTGAATTGCGGGACTACGAGCAGTACTTC
CASSELRDYEQYF
>TRBV30|once|-|11|TRBJ1-2
TGTGCCTGGAGCCCAGGAGGGGGCTACACCTTC
CAWSPGGGYTF
>TRBV7-6|-|-|15|TRBJ2-5
TGTGCCACCCAGCTTAGATATGGAGGGGAATCGACCCAGTACTTC
CATQLRYGGESTQYF
>TRBV10-3|-|TRBD2|14|TRBJ2-6
TGTGCCATCAGAGCGGGGACTGGGGCCAACGTCCTGACTTTC
CAIRAGTGANVLTF
>TRBV5-1|-|TRBD2|16|TRBJ2-3
TGCGCCAGCAGCTTGCGAGCGGGAGGGCCGTCAGATACGCAGTATTTT
CASSLRAGGPSDTQYF
>TRBV11-2|-|-|14|TRBJ1-6
TGTGCCAGCAGCTTAAACGCGGGAAATTCACCCCTCCACTTT
CASSLNAGNSPLHF
>TRBV5-6|-|-|13|TRBJ1-1
TGTGCCAGCAGCTTAAGCCAGAACACTGAAGCTTTCTTT
CASSLSQNTEAFF
>TRBV7-2|-|-|13|TRBJ1-2
TGTGCCAGCAGCCCCAGGGCCTCCTATGGCTACACCTTC
CASSPRASYGYTF
>TRBV9|-|-|14|TRBJ1-1
TGTGCCAGCAGCGCAGGGGACCCGAACACTGAAGCTTTCTTT
CASSAGDPNTEAFF
>TRBV7-9|-|-|18|TRBJ1-6
TGTGCCAGCAGCTCACGATCAGGGGATGGGGCATATAATTCACCCCTCCACTTT
CASSSRSGDGAYNSPLHF
>TRBV11-2|once|TRBD1|15|TRBJ2-5
TGTGCCAGCAGCTTGCAGGACAGGGGATCGGAGACCCAGTACTTC
CASSLQDRGSETQYF
>TRBV9|few|TRBD1|12|TRBJ1-4
TGTGCCAGCAGCGGGTTACAGGGGGAACTGTTTTTT
CASSGLQGELFF
>TRBV27|-|-|13|TRBJ2-4
TGTGCCAGCAGCGCAGGATGGAAAAACATTCAGTACTTC
CASSAGWKNIQYF
>TRBV11-2|-|-|17|TRBJ2-1
TGTGCCAGCAGCTTAGATTTCTTTGCGGTCTCCTACAATGAGCAGTTCTTC
CASSLDFFAVSYNEQFF
>TRBV27|many|-|13|TRBJ2-1
TGTGCCAGCAGTTTCCTTGACAAAGAGAAGCAGTTCTTC
CASSFLDKEKQFF
>TRBV7-8|-|-|13|TRBJ1-1
TGTGCCAGCAGCCCCCCCGCGGGCACTGAAGCTTTCTTT
CASSPPAGTEAFF
>TRBV5-1|-|-|17|TRBJ1-1
TGCGCCAGCAGCTTGGGGTTGTCAGGGTCAAGGTTCGCTGAAGCTTTCTTT
CASSLGLSGSRFAEAFF
>TRBV11-2|-|-|12|TRBJ2-7
TGTGCCAGCAGCCCTACTCGCGACGAGCAGTACTTC
CASSPTRDEQYF
>TRBV27|-|-|15|TRBJ1-1
TGTGCCAGCAGTTTATCCCCGGGAATGAACACTGAAGCTTTCTTT
CASSLSPGMNTEAFF
>TRBV7-9|-|-|14|TRBJ2-2
TGTGCCAGCAGCTTAGCCCACAGCACCGGGGAGCTGTTTTTT
CASSLAHSTGELFF
>TRBV11-3|-|-|17|TRBJ2-5
TGTGCCAGCAGCTTAGGGGTTAGGACTACGTCACAAGAGACCCAGTACTTC
CASSLGVRTTSQETQYF
>TRBV2|-|-|16|TRBJ2-3
TGTGCCAGCAGTGAGGGGGCGAGGTGGGGCACAGATACGCAGTATTTT
CASSEGARWGTDTQYF
>TRBV6-5|once|-|15|TRBJ1-5
TGTGCCAGCAGCCTAATCGAACGGAGCAATCAGCCCCAGCATTTT
CASSLIERSNQPQHF
>TRBV27|-|-|14|TRBJ1-6
TGTGCCAGCAGTGAGCAGGGAGGTGGTTCACCCCTCCACTTT
CASSEQGGGSPLHF
>TRBV29-1|-|-|15|TRBJ1-5
TGCAGCGTTCAACAGGGAAGGGGAGGCAATCAGCCCCAGCATTTT
CSVQQGRGGNQPQHF
>TRBV19|-|TRBD2|19|TRBJ2-2
TGTGCCAGTAGTATATCCCCTCTAGCGGGAGGGCCTTTCACCGGGGAGCTGTTTTTT
CASSISPLAGGPFTGELFF
>TRBV7-2|-|TRBD2|16|TRBJ2-7
TGTGCCAGCAGCTTAGTACTAGCGGGAGAGGGTACCGAGCAGTACTTC
CASSLVLAGEGTEQYF
>TRBV12-5|-|TRBD2|16|TRBJ2-3
TGTGCTAGTGGTCCGAGTGGGGGGGGACGGACAGATACGCAGTATTTT
CASGPSGGGRTDTQYF
>TRBV7-8|-|-|14|TRBJ1-6
TGTGCCAGCAGCTTAATTCGAGACAGCTCACCCCTCCACTTT
CASSLIRDSSPLHF
>TRBV19|-|TRBD1|15|TRBJ1-1
TGTGCCAGTAGTACGTGGACAGGGGCGAACACTGAAGCTTTCTTT
CASSTWTGANTEAFF